This T cell receptor (beta chain) was sequenced during a study of T cell responses to AZD1222 COVID-19 vaccine. General observations from the study: Unmutated variant regions are reportedly targeted by nearly half of spike-specific TCRs. In all cases, repertoires were sampled only after the peak T cell response.

The protocol was immunoSEQ multiplex PCR, while the TCRdb copy is restricted to in-frame clones and leaves out a portion. The table includes roughly 150,000 clones, roughly 91% detected once. Concerning this clone: Antigen unknown.

Germline CDR1 and CDR2: SEHNR and FQNEAQ (reference sequence). Trimming took off 3 bases at V and 5 bases at J, with 13 bases between the two ends. CDR3 length: 14 residues. The material sequenced was peripheral blood, taken on day 0 of AZD1222 vaccination. The chain joins TRBV7-9 to TRBJ2-5, with a possible D match to TRBD2 (5 bases). This TCR was sampled from an adult in good health. The CDR3 is CASSFGSAVETQYF. DNA for the CDR3: TGTGCCAGCAGCTTCGGGTCAGCGGTGGAGACCCAGTACTTC.